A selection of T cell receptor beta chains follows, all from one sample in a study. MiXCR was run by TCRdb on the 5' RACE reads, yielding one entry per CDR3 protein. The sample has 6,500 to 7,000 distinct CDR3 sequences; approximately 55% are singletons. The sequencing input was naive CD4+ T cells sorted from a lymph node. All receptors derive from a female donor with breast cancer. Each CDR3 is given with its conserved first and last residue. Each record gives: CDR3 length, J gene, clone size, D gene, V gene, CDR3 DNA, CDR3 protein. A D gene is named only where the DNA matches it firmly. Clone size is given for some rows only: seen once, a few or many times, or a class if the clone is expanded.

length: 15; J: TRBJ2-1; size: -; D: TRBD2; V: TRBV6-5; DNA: TGTGCCAGCAGTTACGGGGGGACTACCCACAATGAGCAGTTCTTC; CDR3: CASSYGGTTHNEQFF
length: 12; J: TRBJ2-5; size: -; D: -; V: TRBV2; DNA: TGTGCCAGCAGTGAGAGAGGGTTGGCCCAGTACTTC; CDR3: CASSERGLAQYF
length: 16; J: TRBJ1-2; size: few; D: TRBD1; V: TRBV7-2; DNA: TGTGCCAGCAGCTTATCCGGGACAGGGGAGGGAGATGGCTACACCTTC; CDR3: CASSLSGTGEGDGYTF
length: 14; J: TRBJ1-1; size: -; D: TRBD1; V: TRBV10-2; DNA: TGCGCCAGCAGCTACAGGGGCTTGAACACTGAAGCTTTCTTT; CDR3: CASSYRGLNTEAFF
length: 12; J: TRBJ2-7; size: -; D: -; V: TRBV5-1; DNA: TGCGCCAGCAGCTTGGACCGCTACGAGCAGTACTTC; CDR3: CASSLDRYEQYF
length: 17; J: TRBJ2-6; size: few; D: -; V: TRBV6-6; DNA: TGTGCCAGCAGTTCAGATTCTCGGGGCCCTGGGGCCAACGTCCTGACTTTC; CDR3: CASSSDSRGPGANVLTF
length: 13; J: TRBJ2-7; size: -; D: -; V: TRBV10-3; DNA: TGTGCCATCAGTGTGGTCGGTACCTACGAGCAGTACTTC; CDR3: CAISVVGTYEQYF
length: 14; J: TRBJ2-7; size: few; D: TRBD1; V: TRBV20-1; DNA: TGCAGTGCTAGAGCAGGGGGCCGGTCCTACGAGCAGTACTTC; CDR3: CSARAGGRSYEQYF
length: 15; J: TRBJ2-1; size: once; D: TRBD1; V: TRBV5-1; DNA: TGCGCCAGCAGCTTGGACAGGGGAATCTACAATGAGCAGTCCTTC; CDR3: CASSLDRGIYNEQSF
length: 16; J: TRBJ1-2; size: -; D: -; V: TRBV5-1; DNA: TGCCCCAGCAGCTTGGGAGGAATGGACGGTACTTATGGCTACACCTTC; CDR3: CPSSLGGMDGTYGYTF
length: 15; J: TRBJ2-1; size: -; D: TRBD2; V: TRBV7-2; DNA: TGTGCCAGCAGCCCCGGGAGGGCCTCCTACAATGAGCAGTTCTTC; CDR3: CASSPGRASYNEQFF
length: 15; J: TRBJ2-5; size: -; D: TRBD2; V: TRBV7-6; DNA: TGTGCCAGCAGCTTAGTACTAGCGGGGGGAGAGACCCAGTACTTC; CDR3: CASSLVLAGGETQYF
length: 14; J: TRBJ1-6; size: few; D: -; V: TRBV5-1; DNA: TGCGCCAGCAGCCAGGACAGTCTCAATTCACCCCTCCACTTT; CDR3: CASSQDSLNSPLHF
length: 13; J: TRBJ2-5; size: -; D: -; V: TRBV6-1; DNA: TGTGCCAGCAGTCGACTGTTCCAAGAGACCCAGTACTTC; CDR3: CASSRLFQETQYF
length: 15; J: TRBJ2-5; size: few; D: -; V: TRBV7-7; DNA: TGTGCTAGCAGCCCTACGACAGGGAGGCAAGAGACCCAGTACTTC; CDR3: CASSPTTGRQETQYF
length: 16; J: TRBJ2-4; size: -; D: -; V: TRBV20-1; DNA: TGCAGTGCTAGCTTTGCAGGAGCACTAGCCAAAAACATTCAGTACTTC; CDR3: CSASFAGALAKNIQYF
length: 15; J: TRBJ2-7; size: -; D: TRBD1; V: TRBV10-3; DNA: TGTGCCACCGGACTCCGGGACAGGGGATACTACGAGCAGTACTTC; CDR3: CATGLRDRGYYEQYF
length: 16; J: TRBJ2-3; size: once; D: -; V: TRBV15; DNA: TGTGCCACCAGCGGGCACTTGGGGCAGGGATCAGATACGCAGTATTTT; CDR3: CATSGHLGQGSDTQYF
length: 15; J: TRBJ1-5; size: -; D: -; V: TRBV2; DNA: TGTGCCAGCAGTGATCAAGGATCCGGCAATCAGCCCCAGCATTTT; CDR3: CASSDQGSGNQPQHF
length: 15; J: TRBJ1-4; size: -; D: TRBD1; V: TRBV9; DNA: TGTGCCAGCAGCGTAGGGACAGGGGGCGATGGAAAACTGTTTTTT; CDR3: CASSVGTGGDGKLFF
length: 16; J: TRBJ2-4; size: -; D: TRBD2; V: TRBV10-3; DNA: TGTGCCATCAGTGAGTCGGAAGCGGGAGTGTCGAACATTCAGTACTTC; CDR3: CAISESEAGVSNIQYF
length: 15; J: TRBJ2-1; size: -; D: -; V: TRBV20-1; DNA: TGCAGTGCCGGCGAAACGAGGGGCTCCTACAATGAGCAGTTCTTC; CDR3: CSAGETRGSYNEQFF
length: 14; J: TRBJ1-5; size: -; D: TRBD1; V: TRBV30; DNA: TGTGCCTGGTCACGGACAGGGGGCGATCAGCCCCAGCATTTT; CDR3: CAWSRTGGDQPQHF
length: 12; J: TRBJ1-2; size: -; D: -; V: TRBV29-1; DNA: TGCAGCGTTGAAGGGTTGGACTATGGCTACACCTTC; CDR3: CSVEGLDYGYTF
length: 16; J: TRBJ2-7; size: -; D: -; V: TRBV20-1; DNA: TGCAGTGCTAGGTTATCAGGGGCTCTGTTCCACTACGAGCAGTACTTC; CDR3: CSARLSGALFHYEQYF
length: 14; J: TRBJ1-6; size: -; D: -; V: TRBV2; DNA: TGTGCCAGCAGTTACAGTCCGGATAATTCACCCCTCCACTTT; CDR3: CASSYSPDNSPLHF
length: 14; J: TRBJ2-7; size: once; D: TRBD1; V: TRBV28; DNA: TGTGCCAGCAGTCCAGGACAGGGGACCAACGAGCAGTACTTC; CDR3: CASSPGQGTNEQYF
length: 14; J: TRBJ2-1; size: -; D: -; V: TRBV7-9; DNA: TGTGCCAGCAGCCCCACCAAGGCCTACAATGAGCAGTTCTTC; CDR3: CASSPTKAYNEQFF
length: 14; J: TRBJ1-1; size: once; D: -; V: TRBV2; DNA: TGTGCCAGCAGGGCCGGGACGCCGGACACTGAAGCTTTCTTT; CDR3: CASRAGTPDTEAFF
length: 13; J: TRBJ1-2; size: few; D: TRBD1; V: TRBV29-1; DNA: TGCAGCGCCCGCCTGGGGACAGGCTATGGCTACACCTTC; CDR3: CSARLGTGYGYTF
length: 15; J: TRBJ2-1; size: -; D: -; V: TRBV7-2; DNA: TGTGCCAGCAGCTTAGTAGGGGGATCAGACAATGAGCAGTTCTTC; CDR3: CASSLVGGSDNEQFF
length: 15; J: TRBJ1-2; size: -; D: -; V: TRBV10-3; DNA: TGTGCCATCAGTGAGCCTGAAACAGCTAACTATGGCTACACCTTC; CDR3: CAISEPETANYGYTF
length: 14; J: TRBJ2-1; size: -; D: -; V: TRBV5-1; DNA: TGCGCCAGCAGTAGGGACCCGACCTCCAATGAGCAGTTCTTC; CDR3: CASSRDPTSNEQFF
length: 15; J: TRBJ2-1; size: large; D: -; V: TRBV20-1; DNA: TGCAGTGCCCACATCACTAGTAGCTCCTACAATGAGCAGTTCTTC; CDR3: CSAHITSSSYNEQFF
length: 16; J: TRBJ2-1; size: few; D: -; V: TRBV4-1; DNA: TGCGCCAGCAGCCAAGATCTGGAGGGGAGTTACAATGAGCAGTTCTTC; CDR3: CASSQDLEGSYNEQFF
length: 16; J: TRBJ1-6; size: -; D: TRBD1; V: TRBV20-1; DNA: TGCAGTGCTAGAGATCAAAGGACAGGGCATAATTCACCCCTCCACTTT; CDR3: CSARDQRTGHNSPLHF
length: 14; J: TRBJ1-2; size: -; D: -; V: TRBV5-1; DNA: TGCGCCAGCAGTCTAACGACAGCCAACTATGGCTACACCTTC; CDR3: CASSLTTANYGYTF
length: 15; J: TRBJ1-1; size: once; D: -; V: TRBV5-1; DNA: TGCGCCAGCAGCTTAGGTTGGGGCGCGAACACTGAAGCTTTCTTT; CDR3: CASSLGWGANTEAFF
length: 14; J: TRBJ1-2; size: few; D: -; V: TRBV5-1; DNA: TGCGCCAGCAGCTTGGAAGCGGGGTTCCATGGCTACACCTTC; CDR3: CASSLEAGFHGYTF
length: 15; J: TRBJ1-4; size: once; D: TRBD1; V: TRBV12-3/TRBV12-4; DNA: TGTGCCAGCAGTTTGAGGGGACAGGCAACAGAAAAACTGTTTTTT; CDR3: CASSLRGQATEKLFF
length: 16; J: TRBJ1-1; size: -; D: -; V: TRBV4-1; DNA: TGCGCCAGCAGCCAAGCTCAAGGGTACAATTTACCTGAAGCTTTCTTT; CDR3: CASSQAQGYNLPEAFF
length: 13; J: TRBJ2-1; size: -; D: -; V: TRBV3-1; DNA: TGTGCCAGCAGCGAGTCGTCTGGGCAGGGGCAGTTCTTC; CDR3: CASSESSGQGQFF
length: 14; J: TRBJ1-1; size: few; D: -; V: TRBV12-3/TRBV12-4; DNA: TGTGCCAGCAGTTTACAGGAGGGGATGGCTGAAGCTTTCTTT; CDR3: CASSLQEGMAEAFF
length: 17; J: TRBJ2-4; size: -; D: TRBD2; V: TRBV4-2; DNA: TGTGCCAGCAGCCAAGGACATAGCGGGAGAGGTAAAAACATTCAGAACTTC; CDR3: CASSQGHSGRGKNIQNF
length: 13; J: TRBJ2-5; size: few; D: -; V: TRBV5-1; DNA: TGCGCCAGCAGCCCACAGGTCGGGGAGACCCAGTACTTC; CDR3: CASSPQVGETQYF
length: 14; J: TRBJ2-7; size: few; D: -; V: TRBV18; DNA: TGTGCCAGCTCACTCCGGGACGCATTCTACGAGCAGTACTTC; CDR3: CASSLRDAFYEQYF
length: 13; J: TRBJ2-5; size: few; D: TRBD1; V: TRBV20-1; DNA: TGCAGTGCTAGACTACAGGGGGCAGAGACCCAGTACTTC; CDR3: CSARLQGAETQYF
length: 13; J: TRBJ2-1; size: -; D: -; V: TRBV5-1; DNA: TGCGCCAGCAGCGGATACTCGGGGAATGAGCAGTTCTTC; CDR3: CASSGYSGNEQFF
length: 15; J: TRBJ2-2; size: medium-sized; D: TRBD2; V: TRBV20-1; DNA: TGCAGTGCTTTTTATAGCGGGGGTCGCGGCGGGGAGCTGTTTTTT; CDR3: CSAFYSGGRGGELFF
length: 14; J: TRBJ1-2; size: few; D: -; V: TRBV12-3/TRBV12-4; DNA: TGTGCCAGCAGTTCCCTACTCGACAGTCGTGGCTACACCTTC; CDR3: CASSSLLDSRGYTF
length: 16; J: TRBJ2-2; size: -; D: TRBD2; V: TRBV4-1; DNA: TGCGCCAGCAGCCAAGGACTAGCGGGAAGGGTCGGGGAGCTGTTTTTT; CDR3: CASSQGLAGRVGELFF
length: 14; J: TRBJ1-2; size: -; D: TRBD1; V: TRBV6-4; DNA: TGTGCCAGCAGCCCGGGACAGGGGTACTATGGCTACACCTTC; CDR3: CASSPGQGYYGYTF
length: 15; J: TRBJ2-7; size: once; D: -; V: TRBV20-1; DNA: TGCTGTGCTAGGGGTCCCTGGGAAGTCGGCTACGAGCAGTACTTC; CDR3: CCARGPWEVGYEQYF